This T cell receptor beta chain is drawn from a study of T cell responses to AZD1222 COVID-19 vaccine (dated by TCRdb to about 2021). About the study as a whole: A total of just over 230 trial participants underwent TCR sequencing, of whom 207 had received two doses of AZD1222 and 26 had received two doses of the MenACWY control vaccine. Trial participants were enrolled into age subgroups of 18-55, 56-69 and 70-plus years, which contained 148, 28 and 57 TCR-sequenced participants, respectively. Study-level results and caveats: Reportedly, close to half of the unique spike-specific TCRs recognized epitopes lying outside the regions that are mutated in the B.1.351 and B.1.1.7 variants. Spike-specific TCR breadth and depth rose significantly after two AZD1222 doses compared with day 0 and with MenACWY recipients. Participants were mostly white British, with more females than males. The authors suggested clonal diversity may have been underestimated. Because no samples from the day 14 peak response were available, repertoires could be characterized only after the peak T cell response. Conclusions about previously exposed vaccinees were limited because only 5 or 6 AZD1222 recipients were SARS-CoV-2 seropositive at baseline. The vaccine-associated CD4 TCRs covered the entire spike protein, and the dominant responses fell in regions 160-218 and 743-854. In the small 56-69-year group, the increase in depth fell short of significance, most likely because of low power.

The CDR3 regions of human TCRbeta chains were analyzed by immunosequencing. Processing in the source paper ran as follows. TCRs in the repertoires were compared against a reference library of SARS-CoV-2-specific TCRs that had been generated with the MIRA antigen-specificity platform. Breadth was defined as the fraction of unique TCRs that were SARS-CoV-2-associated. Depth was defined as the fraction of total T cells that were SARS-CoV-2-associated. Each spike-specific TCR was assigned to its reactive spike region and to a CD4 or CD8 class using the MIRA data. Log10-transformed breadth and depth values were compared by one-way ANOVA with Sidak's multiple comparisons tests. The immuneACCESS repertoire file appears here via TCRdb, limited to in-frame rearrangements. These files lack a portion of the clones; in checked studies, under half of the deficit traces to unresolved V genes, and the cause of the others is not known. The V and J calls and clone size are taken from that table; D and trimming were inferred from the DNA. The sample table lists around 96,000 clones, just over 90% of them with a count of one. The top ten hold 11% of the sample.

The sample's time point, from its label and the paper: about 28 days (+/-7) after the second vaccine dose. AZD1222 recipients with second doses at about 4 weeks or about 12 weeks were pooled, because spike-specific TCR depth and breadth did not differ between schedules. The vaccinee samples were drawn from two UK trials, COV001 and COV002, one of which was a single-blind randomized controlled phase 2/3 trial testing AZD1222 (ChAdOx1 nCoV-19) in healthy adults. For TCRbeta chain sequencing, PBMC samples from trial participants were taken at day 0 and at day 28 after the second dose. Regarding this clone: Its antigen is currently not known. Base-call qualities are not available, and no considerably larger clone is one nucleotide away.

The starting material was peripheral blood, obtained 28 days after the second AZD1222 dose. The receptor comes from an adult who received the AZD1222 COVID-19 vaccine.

Here the CDR3 is given as CASSRGQGVIGNTIYF. The nucleotide sequence is TGTGCCAGCAGCCGCGGACAGGGGGTAATTGGAAACACCATATATTTT. This receptor chain uses TRBV7-6 and TRBJ1-3; the central 10 bases match TRBD1. The CDR3 measures 16 amino acids from cysteine to phenylalanine. CDR3 DNA is the only sequence kept; it has 48 bases, read in frame from the first base. Sequences SGHVS (CDR1) and FNYEAQ (CDR2) are obtained from the germline V gene. V and J are trimmed by 5 bases and 3 bases, and the gene matches miss 7 bases of the junction.